The rows below give T cell receptor beta chains drawn from one sample of a study of blood T cell repertoires in COVID-19. Assay: immunoSEQ multiplex PCR; the TCRdb copy retains only in-frame clones and omits some. The table shows fewer than 150,000 clones, with under 90% occurring only once. The sample consisted of peripheral blood. The receptors come from a woman older than 75 in a cohort sampled during active or convalescent COVID-19. Both conserved end residues are part of each CDR3. A D gene is named only where the DNA matches it firmly. Only some rows state a clone size, as once, few, many or a class for expanded clones.

TRBJ2-3,TRBV19,-,-,TGTGCCAGTAGTATAGGCAGGGGCAATACGCAGTATTTT,CASSIGRGNTQYF
TRBJ1-2,TRBV30,once,-,TGTGCCTGGAGTCTACAGCTCCTCGGCTATGGCTACACCTTC,CAWSLQLLGYGYTF
TRBJ2-2,TRBV5-6,once,TRBD1,TGTGCCAGCAGCTTGGCAGGGGGAACCGGGGAGCTGTTTTTT,CASSLAGGTGELFF
TRBJ2-7,TRBV11-2,-,-,TGTGCCAGCAGCGCCGGTGAGCGCACCTACGAGCAGTACTTC,CASSAGERTYEQYF
TRBJ2-3,TRBV6-2/TRBV6-3,-,TRBD2,TGTGCCAGCAGCCCTAGACTAGCCTCCGGAACAGATACGCAGTATTTT,CASSPRLASGTDTQYF
TRBJ2-1,TRBV19,-,TRBD1,TGTGCCAGTAAGGGGACAGCCAATGAGCAGTTCTTC,CASKGTANEQFF
TRBJ1-6,TRBV6-4,-,-,TGTGCCAGCAGTGACGGGCAGCCGGGGAGGGGAGCCCTCCACTTT,CASSDGQPGRGALHF
TRBJ1-1,TRBV28,-,TRBD1,TGTGCCAGCAGTTCCCGGGGCAGGGGGCCTACTGAAGCTTTCTTT,CASSSRGRGPTEAFF
TRBJ1-4,TRBV5-1,-,TRBD1,TGCGCCAGCAGCTCACAGGGGCTCGGTAATGAAAAACTGTTTTTT,CASSSQGLGNEKLFF
TRBJ1-4,TRBV19,-,TRBD1,TGTGCCAGTAGTACACACAGGGGCTCCAATGAAAAACTGTTTTTT,CASSTHRGSNEKLFF
TRBJ1-1,TRBV6-5,-,-,TGTGCCAGCAGTTGGATGGGACAGAACACTGAAGCTTTCTTT,CASSWMGQNTEAFF
TRBJ2-7,TRBV10-3,-,TRBD1,TGTGCCATCAGTGTAGGGGGCAACGAGCAGTACTTC,CAISVGGNEQYF
TRBJ1-2,TRBV29-1,once,TRBD1,TGCAGCGTTCGGTTAGTCCAGGGGGCACATGGCTACACCTTC,CSVRLVQGAHGYTF